Below, one TCR beta chain is given with its context. Its antigen remains unidentified. One base away there is no much larger clone; base qualities are not given. The germline V and J ends show losses of 0 bases and 7 bases respectively, and no gene match explains 5 bases of the junction. From the germline V gene (reference sequence), CDR1 is SGHNT and CDR2 is YYREEE. The CDR3 measures 15 amino acids from cysteine to phenylalanine. CDR3 DNA is the only sequence kept; it has 45 bases, read in frame from the first base. This specimen belongs to a study of blood T cell repertoires in COVID-19 (dated by TCRdb to between 2020 and 2021). Notes on the research overall: The collaborator samples originated in the United States, Italy and Spain and spanned the acute and convalescent phases of COVID-19. The material from the prospective study consisted of cDNA or gDNA derived from T cells, B-cell-depleted T cells, or PBMCs. Subjects who had been exposed to COVID-19, were actively infected with it, or had recovered from it provided the deeply sampled blood TCRbeta repertoires that made up the dataset. The repertoires were released in a freely available public database meant as a resource for research on the immune response to SARS-CoV-2. The samples were drawn from two sources: the first 160 participants of the ongoing ImmuneRACE study, and 1,254 subjects contributed by 6 global collaborators. Sample metadata almost always included a de-identified subject ID, COVID-19 status, age in years and sex. Where HLA class I and class II types were available, the types were taken from metadata supplied by the sample provider, not from assay-based typing.

Whole blood was collected in K2EDTA tubes by collaborating institutions according to the institutions' own protocols. For TCRbeta analysis, collaborators shipped samples in one of three forms: frozen whole blood, isolated PBMCs, or DNA extracted from either of those sample types. Broad study findings and their caveats: The quantity of clinical and demographic metadata differed by source and by participant and was supplied without curation.

TCRbeta CDR3 regions were amplified from genomic DNA by means of the immunoSEQ Assay, a bias-controlled multiplex PCR. As for the original processing: Nucleated cell counts per sample were estimated from amplification of reference gene primers within the assay. Sequence reads were collapsed and filtered to measure the absolute abundance of every unique TCRbeta CDR3 rearrangement. For each sample, productive Simpson clonality was calculated as the square root of Simpson's diversity index across productive rearrangements. The table was pulled from immuneACCESS by TCRdb, which kept in-frame rearrangements only. Such tables lose some clones; where checked, under half of the loss comes from unresolved V genes, and the rest has no known cause. V and J calls and clone size are those listed in that table; D and trimming were worked out from the DNA. This sample lists hundreds of thousands of clones; approximately 88% were detected once. Together, the top ten hold roughly 1.2% of the sample.

The sample taken for sequencing was peripheral blood. The clonotype was recovered from a man aged 35 to 55 with acute or convalescent COVID-19. The rearrangement joined TRBV5-4 to TRBJ2-7, with TRBD2 identical over 12 junction bases. The CDR3 protein sequence reads: CASSLELAGGPEQYF. The DNA sequence is given as TGTGCCAGCAGCTTGGAGCTAGCGGGGGGGCCTGAGCAGTACTTC.